Shown below are 30 T cell receptor beta chains from a single sample sequenced in a study of T-cell memory formation after mild COVID-19. Using its own MiXCR run on the 5' RACE reads, TCRdb lists one record per CDR3 protein. The sample includes 150,000 to 200,000 distinct CDR3 sequences, approximately 15% of them seen just once. The sequenced material came from PBMCs or a T cell subset sorted from them (not recorded which). The source is an adult woman who had mild COVID-19 (a few samples of this study predate the infection). Cell type and time point are not known.

This clonotype was seen a handful of times. The rearrangement uses TRBV7-9 and TRBJ2-7; TRBD1 agrees at 10 bases. Trimming took 5 bases from V and 6 from J; bases not matched to a gene: 7. The CDR3 covers 14 residues. Germline CDR1 reads SEHNR; CDR2 reads FQNEAQ (reference sequence). The CDR3 region has the DNA TGTGCCAGCAGCGTCGGGACAGGGGAAGGCGAGCAGTACTTC. The encoded protein is CASSVGTGEGEQYF.

This clonotype came up a few times. The V and J genes are TRBV21-1 and TRBJ2-7. TRBV21-1 is shown as a pseudogene. CDR3 length equals 15 residues. The CDR3 loop reads CASSKMYNGNYEQYF. Written as DNA, the CDR3 is TGTGCCAGCAGCAAGATGTATAACGGAAACTACGAGCAGTACTTC.

The chain uses TRBV6-2 or TRBV6-3 and TRBJ2-4; D may correspond to TRBD1 or TRBD2 (5 bases each). The CDR3 covers 16 residues. Looked up from germline, CDR1 is MNHEY and CDR2 is SVGEGT. V shed 6 bases and J shed 8 bases, with 23 bases lying between them. CDR3 nucleotide sequence: TGTGCCAGCAGCCCTGGTGAGGGGACCGCCGGGGACATTCAGTACTTC. It codes for CASSPGEGTAGDIQYF.

In this sample, this clonotype turned up a few times. The chain has TRBV20-1 and TRBJ2-4, with TRBD1 as a possible D gene (5 bases). CDR1 is DFQATT and CDR2 is SNEGSKA in the germline V gene (reference sequence). The V end was cut by 6 bases, the J end by 3 bases, with 21 bases between. The CDR3 extends over 16 amino acids. CDR3 bases: TGCAGTGCCCACGAGCCCTTCGACAGATTCAAAAACATTCAGTACTTC. It translates to CSAHEPFDRFKNIQYF.

This clonotype has only a few counts. The V gene is TRBV13, the J gene TRBJ1-2, with 7 bases identical to TRBD1. This CDR3 is 15 amino acids long. The V and J ends lost 5 bases and 5 bases, in that order; junction bases with no gene match: 11. Germline V CDR1 and CDR2: PRHDT, FYEKMQ (reference sequence). CDR3 nucleotides: TGTGCCAGCAGCCCCGGGACAGTGGGCCCTTATGGCTACACCTTC. It codes for CASSPGTVGPYGYTF. Full variable domain (outside the CDR3, taken from reference TRBV13 and TRBJ1-2): AAGVIQSPRHLIKEKRETATLKCYPIPRHDTVYWYQQGPGQDPQFLISFYEKMQSDKGSIPDRFSAQQFSDYHSELNMSSLELGDSALYFCASSPGTVGPYGYTFGSGTRLTVV.

This clonotype was recorded at least ten times. This rearrangement joins TRBV6-2 or TRBV6-3 to TRBJ2-7; TRBD1 is a possible D gene (6 bases). CDR3 size: 12 residues. Germline CDR1 is MNHEY and CDR2 is SVGEGT. V was trimmed by 7 bases and J by 3 bases, leaving 10 bases between them. Here the CDR3 DNA reads TGTGCCAGCAAGGGGGAGAACTACGAGCAGTACTTC. Translating it yields CASKGENYEQYF.

This clonotype was counted at least ten times. The chain employs TRBV29-1 and TRBJ2-7; TRBD1 agrees at 7 bases. The CDR3 has 16 residues. CDR1 and CDR2 from the germline V gene are SQVTM and ANQGSEA. Losses at the gene ends were 7 bases for V and 3 bases for J; bases not matched to a gene: 18. CDR3 sequence (DNA): TGCAGCGCCCGAACCCTGGGACAGAATACCCTCTACGAGCAGTACTTC. It codes for CSARTLGQNTLYEQYF.

This clonotype was seen a handful of times. The chain links TRBV7-9 to TRBJ2-3, with D hard to call. The CDR3 spans 16 residues. Germline V CDR1 and CDR2: SEHNR, FQNEAQ (reference sequence). Deletions cut 7 bases from V and 1 base from J, with 18 bases between. The CDR3 loop reads CASTRSFSQGTDTQYF. CDR3 coding DNA: TGTGCCAGCACCCGATCCTTTAGCCAGGGCACAGATACGCAGTATTTT.

This rearrangement joins TRBV7-9 to TRBJ1-1; D is possibly TRBD1 (5 bases). Germline CDR1 and CDR2: SEHNR and FQNEAQ (reference sequence). The V end was cut by 5 bases, the J end by 1 base, with 20 bases between. The CDR3 is 17 amino acids. CDR3 protein: CASSTPNLRGRNTEAFF. DNA of the CDR3: TGTGCCAGCAGCACCCCGAACCTAAGGGGACGGAACACTGAAGCTTTCTTT.

There are a few counts of this clonotype. The chain couples TRBV5-6 to TRBJ2-6; D not certain. Germline V gene lookup returns CDR1 SGHDT and CDR2 YYEEEE. The CDR3 has 14 amino acids. V was trimmed by 0 bases and J by 3 bases, leaving 4 bases between them. CDR3 DNA: TGTGCCAGCAGCTTGGTAGGTGGGGCCAACGTCCTGACTTTC. It specifies CASSLVGGANVLTF.

This clonotype appeared many times. This chain's CDR3 is CASRYNRDYPYEQYF. The CDR3 DNA reads TGCGCCAGCCGTTATAACCGGGACTACCCCTACGAGCAGTACTTC. The chain links TRBV5-1 to TRBJ2-7, with 7 bases that match TRBD2. The CDR3 runs to 15 residues. Germline V lookup: CDR1 SGHRS, CDR2 YFSETQ. Germline trimming cut 7 bases from V and 2 bases from J; bases unmatched to any gene: 12.

V gene TRBV7-2 combines with J gene TRBJ2-7, with unresolved D. Germline V gene lookup returns CDR1 SGHTA and CDR2 FQGNSA. V lost 2 bases to trimming and J lost 2 bases, with 16 bases between them. The CDR3 has 16 amino acids. Written as DNA, the CDR3 is TGTGCCAGCAGCTTACCTTTGGCGGAACTACCCTACGAGCAGTACTTC. Its protein product is CASSLPLAELPYEQYF. The variable domain in full, with the rest retrieved from reference TRBV7-2 and TRBJ2-7, is GAGVSQSPSNKVTEKGKDVELRCDPISGHTALYWYRQSLGQGLEFLIYFQGNSAPDKSGLPSDRFSAERTGGSVSTLTIQRTQQEDSAVYLCASSLPLAELPYEQYFGPGTRLTVT.

This chain joins TRBV7-8 and TRBJ2-7; 7 bases agree with TRBD1. Trimming took 0 bases from V and 5 from J; bases not matched to a gene: 7. The CDR3 is 15 residues long. Germline assignment: CDR1 SGHVS and CDR2 FQNEAQ. DNA for the CDR3: TGTGCCAGCAGCTTAGCCGAGGGGGCCCCTAACGAGCAGTACTTC. It translates to CASSLAEGAPNEQYF.

The V and J genes are TRBV18 and TRBJ1-2; D call uncertain. The V end was cut by 5 bases, the J end by 4 bases, with 17 bases between. The CDR3 contains 15 residues. Germline lookup yields CDR1 KGHSH and CDR2 LQKENI. DNA for the CDR3: TGTGCCAGCTCAGACCAGGACGGCCTCGCCTATGGCTACACCTTC. It codes for CASSDQDGLAYGYTF.

This clonotype was counted a few times. This chain joins TRBV15 and TRBJ2-3; D uncertain. The CDR3 length is 13 residues. V lost 8 bases, J lost 0 bases, and 9 bases lay in between. Germline V lookup: CDR1 LNHNV, CDR2 YYDKDF (reference sequence). CDR3 residues: CATAQPSTDTQYF. CDR3 sequence (DNA): TGTGCCACCGCACAGCCGAGCACAGATACGCAGTATTTT.

At least ten counts were recorded for this clonotype. The genes are TRBV13 and TRBJ2-7, with 11 nucleotides matching TRBD1. CDR3 length: 19 residues. In germline, CDR1 is PRHDT, CDR2 FYEKMQ (reference sequence). With 5 bases clipped from V and 3 bases from J, the junction kept 18 bases outside the gene matches. The CDR3 DNA reads as TGTGCCAGCAGCCCCAGTAGGACAGGGGGCTTATCGAAAAGCTACGAGCAGTACTTC. As protein: CASSPSRTGGLSKSYEQYF.

This clonotype was counted between two and nine times. In DNA, the CDR3 is TGTGCCAGCAGCCAGGGGGGGTCTGGGGCCAACGTCCTGACTTTC. Residues: CASSQGGSGANVLTF. This sequence joins TRBV9 and TRBJ2-6, with D possibly called TRBD1 or TRBD2 (7 bases each). Germline CDR1 SGDLS, CDR2 YYNGEE. V was shortened by 4 bases and J by 1 base, with 9 bases between the two germline ends. The CDR3 covers 15 residues.

The count of this clonotype is one. The J gene is TRBJ2-7, the V gene TRBV4-3, with 8 nucleotides matching TRBD1. This CDR3 region has 16 residues. Looked up from germline, CDR1 is LGHNA and CDR2 is YSLEER. V dropped 0 bases and J dropped 4; count of bases not matched to a gene: 8. The CDR3 spells CASSQEARQGIYEQYF. CDR3 sequence (DNA): TGCGCCAGCAGCCAAGAGGCGAGACAGGGGATTTACGAGCAGTACTTC.

This rearrangement joins TRBV7-9 to TRBJ2-5; possibly TRBD1 for D (6 bases). The V gene's germline CDR1 is SEHNR and CDR2 FQNEAQ (reference sequence). The V end was cut by 4 bases, the J end by 1 base, with 7 bases between. CDR3 length: 13 amino acids. The CDR3 here is CASSWTVQETQYF. The DNA of the CDR3 is TGTGCCAGCAGCTGGACAGTCCAAGAGACCCAGTACTTC.

At least ten counts were recorded for this clonotype. The chain links TRBV11-2 to TRBJ2-1, with D possibly matching TRBD1 (5 bases). Looked up from germline, CDR1 is SGHAT and CDR2 is FQNNGV. Trimming took off 5 bases at V and 13 bases at J, with 18 bases between the two ends. The CDR3 is made up of 13 amino acids. CDR3 sequence: CASSLITGWVQFF. The DNA of the CDR3 is TGTGCCAGCAGCCTAATCACAGGTTGGGTTCAGTTCTTC.

In its sample, this clonotype was seen many times. The chain joins TRBV28 to TRBJ2-2, with 8 bases identical to TRBD2. The CDR3 consists of 15 residues. With 6 bases clipped from V and 0 bases from J, the junction kept 3 bases outside the gene matches. CDR1 and CDR2 from the germline V gene are MDHEN and SYDVKM. The CDR3 DNA reads TGTGCCAGCAGAGTAGCGGGATCGAACACCGGGGAGCTGTTTTTT. Amino acids: CASRVAGSNTGELFF.

There are a few counts of this clonotype. The chain links TRBV6-5 to TRBJ2-3, with 8 positions matching TRBD2. In germline, CDR1 is MNHEY, CDR2 SVGAGI. The CDR3 consists of 15 residues. V dropped 6 bases and J dropped 14; count of bases not matched to a gene: 19. The CDR3 sequence: CASRTSGLDPGVPYF. The CDR3 DNA is TGTGCCAGCAGAACTAGCGGCCTTGACCCCGGAGTTCCGTATTTT.

The V and J genes are TRBV7-9 and TRBJ2-3; D may be TRBD2 (7 bases). Trimming left V 3 bases short and J 6 bases short, with 19 bases between. CDR1 is SEHNR and CDR2 is FQNEAQ in the germline V gene (reference sequence). The CDR3 is 16 residues long. CDR3 nucleotides: TGTGCCAGCAGCTTGGGGGGGCTAGCGGACGCCGATACGCAGTATTTT. As protein: CASSLGGLADADTQYF.

This sequence joins TRBV28 and TRBJ2-7; 7 positions match TRBD2. The ends lost 7 bases at V and 0 bases at J; junction bases unmatched: 21. Germline CDR1 MDHEN, CDR2 SYDVKM. This CDR3 region has 19 residues. Here the CDR3 reads CASTPLGVLARLDSYEQYF. The CDR3 DNA reads TGTGCCAGCACTCCCTTAGGGGTACTAGCGAGGTTGGACTCCTACGAGCAGTACTTC.

The rearrangement joins TRBV12-3 or TRBV12-4 to TRBJ2-7; the D is unclear. Deletions cut 5 bases from V and 5 bases from J, with 19 bases between. The CDR3 totals 15 residues. The CDR3 region is CASSPSRVTSDEQYF. CDR3 in DNA: TGTGCCAGCAGTCCCTCCCGGGTCACGTCCGACGAGCAGTACTTC.

The chain is built from TRBV9 and TRBJ1-1; weak D call: TRBD1 (5 bases). The V end lost 0 bases, the J end lost 3 bases, and 18 bases lay between the germline ends. This CDR3 is built from 17 residues. Per germline, CDR1 SGDLS and CDR2 YYNGEE. In nucleotides, the CDR3 is TGTGCCAGCAGCGTAGTGCCAGGCCACGCCAGGGACACTGAAGCTTTCTTT. Translating it yields CASSVVPGHARDTEAFF.

This clonotype showed up just a few times. The chain uses TRBV7-9 and TRBJ2-6; 11 bases map to TRBD1. CDR3 size: 19 residues. Germline V gives CDR1 SEHNR, CDR2 FQNEAQ (reference sequence). V shed 3 bases and J 0 bases; nucleotides not matched to a gene: 7. DNA of the CDR3: TGTGCCAGCAGCTTGAGATGGACAGGGGGCAGCTCTGGGGCCAACGTCCTGACTTTC. Protein product: CASSLRWTGGSSGANVLTF.

The chain joins TRBV3-1 to TRBJ1-3, with a weak D call TRBD1 (5 bases). The CDR3 contains 17 residues. Germline CDR1 LGHDT, CDR2 YNNKEL (reference sequence). Trimming removed 2 bases at V and 1 base at J, with 15 bases between. CDR3 sequence (DNA): TGTGCCAGCAGCCAACACAGGCGTCTGGGATCTGGAAACACCATATATTTT. Translated: CASSQHRRLGSGNTIYF.

The chain couples TRBV2 to TRBJ1-2, with D possibly TRBD1 on 6 matching bases. V gave up 2 bases and J gave up 2 bases, with 9 bases separating them. Germline V gene data show CDR1 as SNHLY and CDR2 as FYNNEI. The CDR3 is 14 residues long. CDR3 sequence (DNA): TGTGCCAGCAGTGAAAGGGGGACCAACTATGGCTACACCTTC. This sequence encodes CASSERGTNYGYTF.

The chain is built from TRBV7-8 and TRBJ2-5; 7 bases map to TRBD2. The CDR3 covers 14 residues. Trimming removed 5 bases from V and 7 bases from J; junction bases left unmatched: 10. CDR1 and CDR2 from the germline V gene are SGHVS and FQNEAQ. Here the CDR3 DNA reads TGTGCCAGCAGCCCCCCGGACTGGGAGGGGACCCAGTACTTC. Amino acids: CASSPPDWEGTQYF.